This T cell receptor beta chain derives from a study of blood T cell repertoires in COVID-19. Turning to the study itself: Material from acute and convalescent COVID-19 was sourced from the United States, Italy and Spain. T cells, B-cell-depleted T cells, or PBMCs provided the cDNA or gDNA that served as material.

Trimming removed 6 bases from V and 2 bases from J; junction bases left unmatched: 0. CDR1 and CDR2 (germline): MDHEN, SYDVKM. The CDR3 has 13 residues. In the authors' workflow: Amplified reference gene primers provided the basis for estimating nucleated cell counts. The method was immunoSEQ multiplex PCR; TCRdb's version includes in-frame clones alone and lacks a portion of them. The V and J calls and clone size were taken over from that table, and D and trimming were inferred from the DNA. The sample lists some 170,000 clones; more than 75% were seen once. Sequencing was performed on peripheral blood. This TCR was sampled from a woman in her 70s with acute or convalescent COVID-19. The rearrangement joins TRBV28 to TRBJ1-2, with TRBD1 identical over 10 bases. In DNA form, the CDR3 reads TGTGCCAGCAGGGACAGGGGGAACTATGGCTACACCTTC. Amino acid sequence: CASRDRGNYGYTF.